This T cell receptor (beta chain) is drawn from a study of T cells after yellow fever vaccination. This clonotype was seen repeatedly, ten times or more. TCRdb reprocessed the 5' RACE reads via MiXCR and lists one record per CDR3 protein. Of around 180,000 distinct CDR3 sequences in the sample, 5.5% to 8% were seen once. The CDR3 consists of 17 residues. V was clipped by 3 bases and J by 5 bases; unmatched bases: 12. The germline V gene encodes CDR1 SGHTA and CDR2 FQGNSA. This receptor was taken from a man between 18 and 35 years old who received the YFV17D yellow fever vaccine. Sequenced material: CD4+ T cells sorted from PBMCs, taken on the day of the first yellow fever vaccination. This chain connects TRBV7-2 to TRBJ2-1, with 8 bases lining up with TRBD2. CDR3 bases: TGTGCCAGCAGCTTTCCCCGCACGGGACTAGGGAACAATGAGCAGTTCTTC. It encodes CASSFPRTGLGNNEQFF.